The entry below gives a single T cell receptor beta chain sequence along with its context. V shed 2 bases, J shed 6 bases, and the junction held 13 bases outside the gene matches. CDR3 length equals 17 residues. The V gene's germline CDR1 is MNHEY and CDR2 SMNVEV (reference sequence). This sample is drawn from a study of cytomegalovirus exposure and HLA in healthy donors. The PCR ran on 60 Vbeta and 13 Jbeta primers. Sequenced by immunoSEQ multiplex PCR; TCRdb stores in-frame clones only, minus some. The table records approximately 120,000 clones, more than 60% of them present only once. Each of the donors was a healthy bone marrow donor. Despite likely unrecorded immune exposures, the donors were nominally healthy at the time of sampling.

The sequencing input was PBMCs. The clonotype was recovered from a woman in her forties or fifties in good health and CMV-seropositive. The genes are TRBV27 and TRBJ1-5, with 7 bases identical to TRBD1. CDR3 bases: TGTGCCAGCAGTTTAAGGGGGACCGGGACAGTATTTCAGCCCCAGCATTTT. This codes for CASSLRGTGTVFQPQHF.